This T cell receptor beta chain derives from a study of T-cell reconstitution after alpha-beta-depleted transplantation in children. General observations from the study: Diversity and T-cell counts at one year after transplant derived mostly from new T cells.

There are many counts of this clonotype. The antigen remains undetermined. V was trimmed by 3 bases and J by 4 bases, leaving 10 bases between them. The germline gives CDR1 DFQATT, CDR2 SNEGSKA (reference sequence). The length of the CDR3 is 13 residues. Unique molecular identifiers were incorporated into the prepared TCRbeta library. One entry per CDR3 protein, called by TCRdb with MiXCR from the PCR reads. The sample yields more than 120,000 distinct CDR3 sequences, 8.8% seen once. The sequenced sample was PBMCs, mostly from graft donor cells, obtained 180 days after TCRalphabeta/CD19-depleted stem cell transplant. The chain combines TRBV20-1 with TRBJ2-1, with D unclear. This clonotype was obtained from a female patient aged 2-9 years who had a stem cell transplant for congenital amegakaryocytic thrombocytopenia, so the T cells may come from the graft donor. The CDR3 region is CSASLGPYNEQFF. In DNA form, the CDR3 reads TGCAGTGCTAGCTTAGGGCCGTACAATGAGCAGTTCTTC.